This T cell receptor (beta chain) was obtained from a study of shared clonotypes between healthy human individuals. Study-wide context: Samples came from two female and a few male donors aged 18 to 49.

Of note for this clone: Additional DNA sequences in this sample encode the identical CDR3.

Only Caucasian adults living in Nashville, Tennessee served as donors. Each cell subset's genomic DNA was divided evenly among several immunoSEQ plates. Using immunoSEQ multiplex PCR, the repertoire was profiled, and TCRdb retains in-frame clones only, with some absent. The sample lists over a million clones; around four fifths were seen once. Material: memory CD4+ T cells sorted from blood. As to subset: CD45RA-negative fraction. The TCR comes from a man between 18 and 29 years old in good health.

The CDR3 bases are TGTGCCAGCAGTTACTCGGCCTTGCAAGAGACCCAGTACTTC. Its protein product is CASSYSALQETQYF. The chain links TRBV6-5 to TRBJ2-5; D remains unclear. This CDR3 has 14 residues. The V gene's germline CDR1 is MNHEY and CDR2 SVGAGI. V gave up 0 bases and J gave up 2 bases, with 7 bases separating them.